Listed here are 32 T cell receptor beta chains from one sample, sequenced in a study of blood T cell repertoires in COVID-19. TCRdb's table, derived via immunoSEQ multiplex PCR, lists solely in-frame clones and lacks some. The data contain 150,000 or so clones, 80% to 90% of them singletons. The material sequenced was peripheral blood. The receptor source for this set is a man older than 75 with acute or convalescent COVID-19.

J is TRBJ1-6 and V is TRBV3-1 (or the pseudogene TRBV3-2); perhaps TRBD1 as D (6 bases). Per the germline V gene, CDR1 is LGHDT and CDR2 is YNNKEL (reference sequence). The CDR3 totals 16 residues. V was trimmed by 4 bases and J by 7 bases, leaving 17 bases between them. Here the CDR3 DNA reads TGTGCCAGCAGCCGCTCAGGGGCGATATTGAATTCACCCCTCCACTTT. Its protein is CASSRSGAILNSPLHF.

This chain links TRBV24-1 with TRBJ2-5, with 13 bases identical to TRBD2. The CDR3 is made up of 17 amino acids. Unmatched junction bases numbered 5, after V lost 4 bases and J lost 1 base. Looked up from germline, CDR1 is KGHDR and CDR2 is SFDVKD. The CDR3 coding sequence is TGTGCCACCAGTGACTCCGGACTAGCGGGGGCCCAAGAGACCCAGTACTTC. Protein product: CATSDSGLAGAQETQYF.

Here the CDR3 DNA reads TGTGCCAGCAGCCAAGGCCCGGAGACAGGGAATCAGCCCCAGCATTTT. This sequence encodes CASSQGPETGNQPQHF. The chain uses TRBV3-1 (or the pseudogene TRBV3-2) and TRBJ1-5, with TRBD1 matching 7 bases. This CDR3 spans 16 amino acids. Germline CDR1 LGHDT, CDR2 YNNKEL (reference sequence). V was clipped by 1 base and J by 4 bases; unmatched bases: 7.

The rearrangement uses TRBV5-1 and TRBJ2-3; perhaps TRBD2 as D (5 bases). V lost 0 bases, J lost 5 bases, and 10 bases lay in between. The germline V gene has CDR1 SGHRS and CDR2 YFSETQ. This CDR3 has 14 residues. CDR3 coding DNA: TGCGCCAGCAGCTTGGTCGGGGTCGAAGATACGCAGTATTTT. Protein sequence: CASSLVGVEDTQYF.

This clone was recorded only once. The CDR3 loop reads CASSPAGGGTMNTEAFF. The DNA of the CDR3 is TGTGCCAGCAGCCCGGCCGGGGGAGGGACCATGAACACTGAAGCTTTCTTT. The chain carries TRBV7-9 and TRBJ1-1; maybe TRBD1 (5 bases). The V and J ends lost 5 bases and 0 bases respectively, with 19 bases between them. CDR1 is SEHNR, CDR2 FQNEAQ, per germline (reference sequence). There are 17 residues in the CDR3.

This rearrangement joins TRBV7-9 to TRBJ2-1; D is unresolved. V lost 6 bases, J lost 4 bases, and 4 bases lay in between. The length of the CDR3 is 11 residues. Germline loops: CDR1 SEHNR, CDR2 FQNEAQ (reference sequence). The CDR3 protein is CASRSYNEQFF. The CDR3 nucleotides are TGTGCCAGCAGGTCGTACAATGAGCAGTTCTTC. The full variable domain, completed using reference TRBV7-9 and TRBJ2-1, is DTGVSQNPRHKITKRGQNVTFRCDPISEHNRLYWYRQTLGQGPEFLTYFQNEAQLEKSRLLSDRFSAERPKGSFSTLEIQRTEQGDSAMYLCASRSYNEQFFGPGTRLTVL.

The chain is built from TRBV9 and TRBJ2-5; 10 bases fit TRBD2. CDR1 is SGDLS, CDR2 YYNGEE, per germline. Unmatched junction bases numbered 6, after V lost 0 bases and J lost 4 bases. CDR3 length equals 16 residues. The CDR3 DNA reads TGTGCCAGCAGCGTAGCTGCAGCGGGAGGGCCAGAGACCCAGTACTTC. Translated: CASSVAAAGGPETQYF.

The genes are TRBV6-1 and TRBJ1-6; 8 nucleotides agree with TRBD1. V was pared by 3 bases and J by 7 bases, with 2 bases of the junction left unmatched. The CDR3 covers 14 residues. Germline V gene lookup returns CDR1 MNHNS and CDR2 SASEGT. CDR3 loop: CASSDRDRNSPLHF. CDR3 nucleotides: TGTGCCAGCAGTGACCGGGACAGGAATTCACCCCTCCACTTT.

The genes are TRBV5-6 and TRBJ1-3; weak D call: TRBD1 (6 bases). This CDR3 comprises 17 residues. The V end lost 0 bases, the J end lost 4 bases, and 17 bases lay between the germline ends. Germline V gene sequence: CDR1 SGHDT, CDR2 YYEEEE. CDR3 sequence: CASSLGAGRTAGNTIYF. The CDR3 DNA follows: TGTGCCAGCAGCTTGGGGGCCGGGAGGACAGCCGGAAACACCATATATTTT.

The chain links TRBV6-1 to TRBJ1-2, with no clear D. CDR1 MNHNS and CDR2 SASEGT come from the germline V gene. V was cut by 3 bases and J by 4 bases, with 9 bases left in between. The CDR3 has 13 amino acids. The CDR3 sequence is CASSDGLVYGYTF. The CDR3 nucleotides read TGTGCCAGCAGTGACGGACTTGTCTATGGCTACACCTTC.

This sequence joins TRBV7-2 and TRBJ1-2; TRBD1 matches 8 bases. The CDR3 contains 18 residues. V shed 5 bases, J shed 8 bases, and the junction held 22 bases outside the gene matches. CDR1 and CDR2 from the germline V gene are SGHTA and FQGNSA. This chain's CDR3 is CASSPTLGYPGGAGGYTF. The CDR3 coding sequence is TGTGCCAGCAGCCCCACGCTGGGATACCCAGGGGGCGCGGGGGGCTACACCTTC.

V is TRBV5-4 and J is TRBJ2-1, with D possibly being TRBD2 (6 bases). Germline CDR1 and CDR2: SGHNT and YYREEE (reference sequence). Trimming removed 4 bases from V and 4 bases from J, with 12 bases in between. The CDR3 sequence is 14 residues long. The DNA of the CDR3 is TGTGCCAGCAGCGGAGGGGACCATTACAATGAGCAGTTCTTC. Its protein product is CASSGGDHYNEQFF.

This chain uses TRBV6-6 with TRBJ2-7; 10 nucleotides agree with TRBD1. CDR1 and CDR2 from the germline V gene are MNHNY and SVGAGI (reference sequence). V was clipped by 6 bases and J by 7 bases; unmatched bases: 15. There are 16 residues in the CDR3. CDR3 sequence (DNA): TGTGCCAGCAGCACCGACCGGGACAGGGGTTTCGGGGAGCAGTACTTC. It specifies CASSTDRDRGFGEQYF.

V usage is TRBV4-2 and J usage is TRBJ1-1, with 8 bases fitting TRBD1. V lost 0 bases, J lost 6 bases, and 6 bases stayed unmatched. CDR3 length: 15 residues. Germline loops: CDR1 LGHNA, CDR2 YNFKEQ. The CDR3 protein is CASSQDSGGFPEAFF. The CDR3 region has the DNA TGTGCCAGCAGCCAAGATTCAGGGGGCTTCCCTGAAGCTTTCTTT.

V gene TRBV2 combines with J gene TRBJ1-4, with D maybe TRBD1 (5 bases). V lost 11 bases to trimming and J lost 5 bases, with 12 bases between them. Germline V CDR1 and CDR2: SNHLY, FYNNEI. The CDR3 is 12 amino acids. Here the CDR3 DNA reads TGTGCCGGGGGAGGATCGAATGAAAAACTGTTTTTT. The encoded protein is CAGGGSNEKLFF.

The chain is built from TRBV9 and TRBJ2-7; 7 nucleotides match TRBD2. The junction had 5 bases not matched to a gene; V was cut back by 0 bases and J by 2 bases. Germline-derived CDR1 and CDR2 are SGDLS and YYNGEE. This CDR3 comprises 15 residues. The CDR3 protein is CASSVGGGPAYEQYF. As DNA, the CDR3 is TGTGCCAGCAGCGTAGGCGGGGGACCAGCCTACGAGCAGTACTTC.

This clone has only a few counts. The genes are TRBV2 and TRBJ2-2; 7 nucleotides line up with TRBD1. Germline CDR1 is SNHLY and CDR2 is FYNNEI. The CDR3 length is 15 residues. The junction had 9 bases not matched to a gene; V was cut back by 7 bases and J by 4 bases. The CDR3 bases are TGTGCCAGCAAAGCCACAGGGGATCTCACCGGGGAGCTGTTTTTT. Its protein is CASKATGDLTGELFF.

This sequence joins TRBV3-1 (or the pseudogene TRBV3-2) and TRBJ1-1; possible D gene TRBD1, 5 bases. Germline CDR1 LGHDT, CDR2 YNNKEL (reference sequence). The CDR3 spans 12 residues. V was pared by 0 bases and J by 10 bases, with 9 bases between. CDR3 bases: TGTGCCAGCAGCCAAGACGGGGGAGGAGCTTTCTTT. Translated, it gives CASSQDGGGAFF.

V is TRBV7-9 and J is TRBJ2-1; D is undetermined. Between the trimmed V and J ends, which lost 1 base and 12 bases, there was a span of 10 bases. The germline V gene encodes CDR1 SEHNR and CDR2 FQNEAQ (reference sequence). The CDR3 has 12 residues. CDR3 DNA: TGTGCCAGCAGCTTAGTGCAGGTTCTGCAGTTCTTC. Its protein product is CASSLVQVLQFF.

The chain recombines TRBV4-1 with TRBJ2-2; D remains ambiguous. This CDR3 spans 14 amino acids. CDR1 and CDR2 (germline): MGHRA, YSYEKL. Trimming cost V 0 bases and J 7 bases, with 9 bases left between them. The CDR3 coding sequence is TGCGCCAGCAGCCAAGACTATGAGGTCGGGGAGCTGTTTTTT. Translated: CASSQDYEVGELFF.

V usage is TRBV10-3 and J usage is TRBJ1-1, with D maybe TRBD1 (5 bases). The V gene's germline CDR1 is ENHRY and CDR2 SYGVKD. The CDR3 is 14 residues long. The V end was cut by 7 bases, the J end by 1 base, with 13 bases between. The CDR3 DNA is TGTGCCATCAACCCGGGACTGAGGAACACTGAAGCTTTCTTT. Translated, it gives CAINPGLRNTEAFF.

V and J are TRBV5-1 and TRBJ2-3; the D gene is possibly TRBD2 (5 bases). CDR3 size: 14 residues. CDR1 is SGHRS, CDR2 YFSETQ, per germline. V lost 4 bases and J 2 bases, leaving 11 bases between the germline ends. CDR3 protein: CASSPIGVTDTQYF. CDR3 DNA: TGCGCCAGCAGCCCGATCGGGGTCACAGATACGCAGTATTTT.

The J gene is TRBJ2-2, the V gene TRBV7-9; D is unresolved. The germline V gene has CDR1 SEHNR and CDR2 FQNEAQ (reference sequence). The V end was cut by 3 bases, the J end by 1 base, with 3 bases between. The CDR3 spans 13 residues. The CDR3, as DNA: TGTGCCAGCAGCTTCATGAACACCGGGGAGCTGTTTTTT. It is translated as CASSFMNTGELFF.

In its sample, this clone was seen a few times. J is TRBJ1-2 and V is TRBV11-2; 8 bases are a match to TRBD1. Germline V gives CDR1 SGHAT, CDR2 FQNNGV. CDR3 length equals 14 residues. Trimming at V came to 5 bases and at J to 6 bases, leaving 8 bases not matched to a gene. The CDR3 DNA reads TGTGCCAGCAGCCCTCTGGACAGGGTGGATGGCTACACCTTC. It specifies CASSPLDRVDGYTF.

In its sample, this clone was seen a few times. The rearrangement joins TRBV19 to TRBJ2-2; D unresolved. Trimming pared 3 bases from V and 0 bases from J, leaving 8 bases between. The CDR3 has 15 residues. Germline CDR1 reads LNHDA; CDR2 reads SQIVND (reference sequence). CDR3 protein: CASSIRHSNTGELFF. The CDR3 DNA reads TGTGCCAGTAGTATTCGACATTCGAACACCGGGGAGCTGTTTTTT.

This clone was counted once. The chain links TRBV5-4 to TRBJ1-6, with 9 bases that match TRBD1. V was pared by 4 bases and J by 10 bases, with 15 bases of the junction left unmatched. There are 17 residues in the CDR3. Per germline, CDR1 SGHNT and CDR2 YYREEE (reference sequence). CDR3 protein: CASSGTGTGSIYSPLHF. In DNA form, the CDR3 reads TGTGCCAGCAGCGGAACCGGGACAGGGTCTATATACTCACCCCTCCACTTT.

The J gene is TRBJ1-1, the V gene TRBV11-2; D is ambiguous. The germline CDR1 and CDR2 sequences are SGHAT and FQNNGV. The CDR3 is 13 residues long. The germline V and J ends were trimmed by 6 bases and 0 bases, with 8 bases remaining between them. In DNA, the CDR3 is TGTGCCAGCAGGCCCACTATGAACACTGAAGCTTTCTTT. This encodes CASRPTMNTEAFF.

The chain is built from TRBV28 and TRBJ2-7; 15 bases match TRBD2. Looked up from germline, CDR1 is MDHEN and CDR2 is SYDVKM. This CDR3 region has 15 residues. After removal of 4 bases from V and 11 bases from J, the junction contained 9 bases not matched to a gene. This CDR3 is CASSSPPGLAGGKYF. The CDR3 DNA is TGTGCCAGCAGTTCCCCCCCGGGACTAGCGGGAGGCAAGTACTTC.

The J gene is TRBJ2-3, the V gene TRBV5-1, with TRBD2 matching over 8 bases. J was trimmed by 4 bases and V by 4 bases; bases with no gene match: 8. The CDR3 totals 15 residues. In germline, CDR1 is SGHRS, CDR2 YFSETQ. CDR3 sequence: CASSTGLDPADTQYF. In DNA, the CDR3 is TGCGCCAGCAGCACGGGACTAGATCCGGCAGATACGCAGTATTTT.

V gene TRBV19 combines with J gene TRBJ2-6; TRBD1 agrees at 9 bases. The CDR3 totals 16 residues. V shed 8 bases and J 0 bases; nucleotides not matched to a gene: 5. Germline CDR1 LNHDA, CDR2 SQIVND (reference sequence). The CDR3 region has the DNA TGTGCCAGTCGGACAGGGGACCCCTCTGGGGCCAACGTCCTGACTTTC. Amino acids: CASRTGDPSGANVLTF.

The chain employs TRBV25-1 and TRBJ2-7; 7 nucleotides match TRBD1. This CDR3 region has 13 residues. CDR1 is MGHDK and CDR2 is SYGVNS in the germline V gene. The J segment lost 2 bases and the V segment lost 4 bases, leaving 2 bases of the junction unmatched. CDR3 nucleotide sequence: TGTGCCAGCAGTGGACAGGGTACCTACGAGCAGTACTTC. The encoded protein is CASSGQGTYEQYF.

The chain uses TRBV7-8 and TRBJ1-6; D might be TRBD1 (6 bases). Germline values: CDR1 SGHVS, CDR2 FQNEAQ. Trimming cost V 5 bases and J 5 bases, with 13 bases left between them. The CDR3 loop spans 15 amino acids. CDR3 bases: TGTGCCAGCAGCCCGTGGACAGACAATAATTCACCCCTCCACTTT. As protein: CASSPWTDNNSPLHF.